This T cell receptor (beta chain) was identified in a study of OX40 agonist ivuxolimab in advanced cancers. About the research overall: Averaging approximately 60 years in age, with a range of 23 to 79, the cohort was 82.7% male.

Sequencing was performed with immunoSEQ multiplex PCR; in TCRdb, only in-frame clones are kept and a portion is missing. The sample records 95,000 to 150,000 clones, around 91% being singletons. The CDR3 contains 13 residues. The V end was cut by 5 bases, the J end by 4 bases, with 11 bases between. Germline V gene sequence: CDR1 MDHEN, CDR2 SYDVKM. The sequence was obtained from an adult with an advanced solid tumor such as melanoma, head and neck, liver or kidney cancer. This rearrangement joins TRBV28 to TRBJ2-5, with D perhaps TRBD2 (6 bases). The sequencing used CD4+ or CD8+ T cells sorted from blood, collected in a trial of the OX40 agonist ivuxolimab. CDR3 DNA sequence: TGTGCCAGCAGTCGTGGGGGGAGAGAGACCCAGTACTTC. This sequence encodes CASSRGGRETQYF. The full variable domain, with the rest looked up from reference TRBV28 and TRBJ2-5, is DVKVTQSSRYLVKRTGEKVFLECVQDMDHENMFWYRQDPGLGLRLIYFSYDVKMKEKGDIPEGYSVSREKKERFSLILESASTNQTSMYLCASSRGGRETQYFGPGTRLLVL.